Below, 32 T cell receptor beta chains from the same sample are listed, as sequenced in a study of cytomegalovirus exposure and HLA in healthy donors. This PCR relied on a set of 60 Vbeta primers and 13 Jbeta primers. Generated by immunoSEQ multiplex PCR, the TCRdb table keeps only in-frame clones and is missing some. The table lists approximately 150,000 clones, roughly 86% of them singletons, with about 3.4% in the top ten. Sequencing was performed on PBMCs. The receptors derive from a man aged 18 to 29 in good health and CMV-seropositive.

This chain connects TRBV7-9 to TRBJ2-7, with 7 bases identical to TRBD1. Germline CDR1 is SEHNR and CDR2 is FQNEAQ (reference sequence). This CDR3 is 14 amino acids long. J gave up 5 bases and V 5 bases, and 9 bases lay outside the gene matches. CDR3 DNA: TGTGCCAGCAGCCCACAGGGGTGGAGGCACGAGCAGTACTTC. Translated, it gives CASSPQGWRHEQYF.

The V and J genes are TRBV20-1 and TRBJ2-1; D is possibly TRBD2 (5 bases). CDR1 and CDR2 from the germline V gene are DFQATT and SNEGSKA (reference sequence). The V end was cut by 5 bases, the J end by 8 bases, with 10 bases between. This CDR3 has 11 residues. CDR3 residues: CSAESGDEQFF. Here the CDR3 DNA reads TGCAGTGCTGAAAGCGGCGATGAGCAGTTCTTC.

This clone was seen only once. CDR3: CASSPGQGDYEQYF. CDR3 nucleotides: TGTGCCAGCAGCCCGGGACAGGGGGACTACGAGCAGTACTTC. This chain uses TRBV6-5 with TRBJ2-7, with 11 bases matching TRBD1. The CDR3 extends over 14 amino acids. CDR1 and CDR2 (germline): MNHEY, SVGAGI. With V trimmed by 6 bases and J by 3 bases, 4 bases remained unmatched.

This clone came up once. The rearrangement joins TRBV6-5 to TRBJ2-7; 9 positions match TRBD1. V shed 7 bases and J 5 bases; nucleotides not matched to a gene: 9. The CDR3 spans 14 residues. Germline V gene lookup returns CDR1 MNHEY and CDR2 SVGAGI. This chain's CDR3 is CASKTGTGNHEQYF. The CDR3 DNA reads as TGTGCCAGCAAGACAGGGACAGGGAACCACGAGCAGTACTTC.

The V call is TRBV6-1, the J call TRBJ1-2, with D unclear. Germline assignment: CDR1 MNHNS and CDR2 SASEGT. The ends were cut back, 9 bases at V and 12 bases at J, with 20 bases in the middle. The CDR3 contains 12 residues. Here the CDR3 reads CASRDPPGLHTF. CDR3 nucleotide sequence: TGTGCCAGTAGAGACCCTCCCGGACTCCACACCTTC.

The V call is TRBV6-1, the J call TRBJ2-1, with 11 bases lining up with TRBD2. Trimming cost V 6 bases and J 5 bases; bases outside gene matches: 6. This CDR3 comprises 15 residues. CDR1 and CDR2 (germline): MNHNS, SASEGT. CDR3 loop: CASRELAGENNEQFF. CDR3 DNA: TGTGCCAGCAGGGAACTAGCGGGAGAAAACAATGAGCAGTTCTTC.

This clone appeared a single time. The chain joins TRBV19 to TRBJ2-1; D may be TRBD1 (7 bases). The CDR3 spans 13 residues. The V end was cut by 3 bases, the J end by 10 bases, with 13 bases between. Germline values: CDR1 LNHDA, CDR2 SQIVND (reference sequence). The CDR3 bases are TGTGCCAGTAGTATGTTAGGAGGGGGCGAGCAGTTCTTC. It codes for CASSMLGGGEQFF.

The rearrangement uses TRBV27 and TRBJ2-3; D unclear. CDR1 and CDR2 from the germline V gene are MNHEY and SMNVEV (reference sequence). The CDR3 is 13 residues long. With 2 bases removed from V and 0 bases from J, the gap between germline ends came to 3 bases. CDR3 sequence: CASSLTSTDTQYF. The CDR3, as DNA: TGTGCCAGCAGTTTAACTAGCACAGATACGCAGTATTTT.

V and J are TRBV28 and TRBJ1-5; a possible D gene is TRBD1 (6 bases). The CDR3 consists of 14 residues. The germline CDR1 and CDR2 sequences are MDHEN and SYDVKM. Deletions cut 6 bases from V and 11 bases from J, with 20 bases between. In DNA form, the CDR3 reads TGTGCCAGCAGCGTCCGCAGGGGAAGTCGTTCCCAGCATTTT. Its translation: CASSVRRGSRSQHF. The variable domain in full, with the rest retrieved from reference TRBV28 and TRBJ1-5, is DVKVTQSSRYLVKRTGEKVFLECVQDMDHENMFWYRQDPGLGLRLIYFSYDVKMKEKGDIPEGYSVSREKKERFSLILESASTNQTSMYLCASSVRRGSRSQHFGDGTRLSIL.

The chain joins TRBV7-3 to TRBJ2-7, with 9 bases lining up with TRBD1. Germline trimming cut 1 base from V and 6 bases from J; bases unmatched to any gene: 7. This CDR3 contains 15 residues. The germline gives CDR1 SGHTA, CDR2 FQGTGA. This CDR3 reads CASSLIGTGKGEQYF. CDR3 coding DNA: TGTGCCAGCAGCTTAATCGGGACAGGGAAAGGCGAGCAGTACTTC.

V gene TRBV28 combines with J gene TRBJ2-7; a possible D gene is TRBD1 (6 bases). Germline V gene sequence: CDR1 MDHEN, CDR2 SYDVKM. The CDR3 sequence is 14 residues long. Trimming took 5 bases from V and 2 from J, leaving 13 bases between them. This CDR3 is CASSHRDNTYEQYF. CDR3 bases: TGTGCCAGCAGTCACAGGGACAACACCTACGAGCAGTACTTC. Looking up the rest from reference TRBV28 and TRBJ2-7 gives the full variable domain: DVKVTQSSRYLVKRTGEKVFLECVQDMDHENMFWYRQDPGLGLRLIYFSYDVKMKEKGDIPEGYSVSREKKERFSLILESASTNQTSMYLCASSHRDNTYEQYFGPGTRLTVT.

This clone was found once. The chain carries TRBV27 and TRBJ2-5, with 8 nucleotides matching TRBD2. The CDR3 runs to 14 residues. V gave up 5 bases and J gave up 2 bases; unmatched junction bases: 4. Germline loops: CDR1 MNHEY, CDR2 SMNVEV (reference sequence). The CDR3 DNA follows: TGTGCCAGCAGTCCCACTAGCGGTCAAGAGACCCAGTACTTC. Its protein is CASSPTSGQETQYF.

The V gene is TRBV30, the J gene TRBJ1-1; D gene uncertain. Deletions cut 7 bases from V and 3 bases from J, with 18 bases between. The germline CDR1 and CDR2 sequences are GTSNPN and SVGIG (reference sequence). This CDR3 has 14 amino acids. The CDR3 spells CAYQKTMIDTEAFF. CDR3 coding DNA: TGTGCCTACCAGAAGACAATGATCGACACTGAAGCTTTCTTT.

The rearrangement joins TRBV11-2 to TRBJ1-1, with D possibly being TRBD1 (6 bases). The CDR3 totals 15 residues. V dropped 3 bases and J dropped 4 bases, with 15 bases sitting between them. Germline V gives CDR1 SGHAT, CDR2 FQNNGV. The CDR3 here is CASSFSGRGTTEAFF. CDR3 coding DNA: TGTGCCAGCAGCTTTTCCGGCAGGGGTACCACTGAAGCTTTCTTT.

CDR3 in DNA: TGTGCCAGCAGCTCGGAGGGGGCCCGCACAGATACGCAGTATTTT. Translated: CASSSEGARTDTQYF. The V call is TRBV5-6, the J call TRBJ2-3; a weak D match, TRBD1 (7 bases). Trimming stripped 3 bases from V and 1 base from J, with 12 bases between. The length of the CDR3 is 15 residues. Germline CDR1 SGHDT, CDR2 YYEEEE.

In DNA form, the CDR3 reads TGTGCCAGCAGCTACGGAGGGCCGGATACGCAGTATTTT. Protein sequence: CASSYGGPDTQYF. This chain connects TRBV7-9 to TRBJ2-3; TRBD2 might be the D (6 bases). The CDR3 is made up of 13 amino acids. Germline V gene sequence: CDR1 SEHNR, CDR2 FQNEAQ (reference sequence). The ends were cut back, 4 bases at V and 6 bases at J, with 11 bases in the middle.

The CDR3: CASELGRGTEAFF. Written as DNA, the CDR3 is TGTGCCAGCGAGTTGGGAAGAGGGACTGAAGCTTTCTTT. The chain recombines TRBV27 with TRBJ1-1; D unresolved. Germline V gene data show CDR1 as MNHEY and CDR2 as SMNVEV (reference sequence). The length of the CDR3 is 13 residues. V gave up 8 bases and J gave up 5 bases, with 15 bases separating them.

The chain has TRBV6-4 and TRBJ1-1; D call uncertain. Between the trimmed V and J ends, which lost 7 bases and 0 bases, there was a span of 12 bases. Germline CDR1 is MRHNA and CDR2 is SNTAGT. The CDR3 runs to 14 residues. CDR3 residues: CASKPGSLNTEAFF. The CDR3 coding sequence is TGTGCCAGCAAACCGGGTTCCTTGAACACTGAAGCTTTCTTT.

This clone appeared a few times. The rearrangement links TRBV5-6 to TRBJ2-3; TRBD2 might be the D (5 bases). Trimming removed 3 bases at V and 3 bases at J, with 17 bases between. From germline, CDR1 is SGHDT and CDR2 YYEEEE. This CDR3 is 16 amino acids long. DNA for the CDR3: TGTGCCAGCAGCTCCCTAGGGAGAGGGCGAACAGATACGCAGTATTTT. Residues: CASSSLGRGRTDTQYF.

The J gene is TRBJ2-7, the V gene TRBV6-1, with 13 bases matching TRBD2. Germline assignment: CDR1 MNHNS and CDR2 SASEGT. V was clipped by 0 bases and J by 4 bases; unmatched bases: 9. The CDR3 consists of 18 residues. The CDR3 nucleotides read TGTGCCAGCAGTGAAGCTCCTAGACTAGCGGGGGGAGTGTACGAGCAGTACTTC. Encoded protein: CASSEAPRLAGGVYEQYF.

V usage is TRBV7-8 and J usage is TRBJ1-5; a possible D gene is TRBD1 (6 bases). The CDR3 sequence is 15 residues long. The germline V gene encodes CDR1 SGHVS and CDR2 FQNEAQ. V was pared by 3 bases and J by 5 bases, with 14 bases between. The CDR3 bases are TGTGCCAGCAGCTTTAACAGGGTTGGGGATCAGCCCCAGCATTTT. Translation: CASSFNRVGDQPQHF.

The gene calls are TRBV18 and TRBJ1-5, with D possibly TRBD1 on 5 matching bases. CDR3 length: 18 residues. Trimming cost V 1 base and J 0 bases, with 16 bases left between them. The germline V gene has CDR1 KGHSH and CDR2 LQKENI. This chain's CDR3 is CASSPLPPDTNSNQPQHF. For the CDR3, the DNA is TGTGCCAGCTCACCACTTCCTCCGGACACAAATAGCAATCAGCCCCAGCATTTT.

The gene calls are TRBV4-1 and TRBJ2-5; 12 nucleotides agree with TRBD2. Looked up from germline, CDR1 is MGHRA and CDR2 is YSYEKL. The CDR3 spans 15 residues. V was pared by 4 bases and J by 2 bases, with 2 bases of the junction left unmatched. CDR3 sequence reads: CASSLLAGGQETQYF. The CDR3 DNA is TGCGCCAGCAGCCTGCTAGCGGGAGGGCAAGAGACCCAGTACTTC.

The chain carries TRBV28 and TRBJ2-1; 8 nucleotides match TRBD2. This CDR3 comprises 13 residues. CDR1 MDHEN and CDR2 SYDVKM come from the germline V gene. V gave up 6 bases and J gave up 6 bases; unmatched junction bases: 4. CDR3 nucleotides: TGTGCCAGCAGACCGGGAGGGTTCAATGAGCAGTTCTTC. Protein sequence: CASRPGGFNEQFF.

V gene TRBV9 combines with J gene TRBJ2-7; D possibly corresponds to TRBD1 (5 bases). CDR1 is SGDLS and CDR2 is YYNGEE in the germline V gene. Trimming left V 0 bases short and J 2 bases short, with 9 bases between. The CDR3 length is 14 residues. The CDR3 protein is CASSVATGAYEQYF. The CDR3 DNA follows: TGTGCCAGCAGCGTAGCAACAGGAGCCTACGAGCAGTACTTC.

This chain joins TRBV5-1 and TRBJ2-2, with 13 bases aligning to TRBD2. This CDR3 spans 17 amino acids. The ends lost 0 bases at V and 1 base at J; junction bases unmatched: 0. The germline V gene encodes CDR1 SGHRS and CDR2 YFSETQ. The CDR3 spells CASSLGLAGGNTGELFF. The CDR3 DNA follows: TGCGCCAGCAGCTTGGGACTAGCGGGAGGGAACACCGGGGAGCTGTTTTTT.

The chain has TRBV18 and TRBJ1-1; D call uncertain. Germline CDR1 and CDR2: KGHSH and LQKENI. The CDR3 has 14 amino acids. Trimming stripped 2 bases from V and 3 bases from J, with 10 bases between. The CDR3 region is CASSPGQDHTEAFF. CDR3 DNA sequence: TGTGCCAGCTCACCAGGCCAGGATCACACTGAAGCTTTCTTT.

The rearrangement uses TRBV5-1 and TRBJ2-7, with TRBD1 matching 8 bases. This CDR3 spans 16 amino acids. Germline V gene sequence: CDR1 SGHRS, CDR2 YFSETQ. J gave up 0 bases and V 4 bases, and 9 bases lay outside the gene matches. The CDR3 DNA reads TGCGCCAGCAGCCGCCACACAGGGGGAACCTCCTACGAGCAGTACTTC. Amino acid sequence: CASSRHTGGTSYEQYF.

The rearrangement uses TRBV29-1 and TRBJ2-5, with D tentatively TRBD1 (6 bases). Trimming took off 6 bases at V and 0 bases at J, with 14 bases between the two ends. The length of the CDR3 is 14 residues. Germline-derived CDR1 and CDR2 are SQVTM and ANQGSEA. CDR3 sequence (DNA): TGCAGCGTCCACAACCGGGACAACCAAGAGACCCAGTACTTC. Translation gives CSVHNRDNQETQYF.

The chain employs TRBV6-5 and TRBJ2-5; D unresolved. The DNA end is a closer match to TRBJ2-7, so the J assignment may be wrong. The CDR3 extends over 13 amino acids. CDR1 MNHEY and CDR2 SVGAGI come from the germline V gene. The CDR3 coding sequence is TGTGCCAGCAGCCCCGCGGCCTTCAGCGAGCAGTACTTC. Translated, it gives CASSPAAFSEQYF.

The chain uses TRBV5-6 and TRBJ2-1, with no clear D. The CDR3 is made up of 14 amino acids. The V end was cut by 5 bases, the J end by 8 bases, with 17 bases between. Germline V CDR1 and CDR2: SGHDT, YYEEEE. Here the CDR3 DNA reads TGTGCCAGCAGTGTGAGTCATAAGTTGGATGAGCAGTTCTTC. This codes for CASSVSHKLDEQFF.

This clone was counted between two and nine times. This chain connects TRBV27 to TRBJ2-7; D might be TRBD2 (7 bases). The V end lost 2 bases, the J end lost 4 bases, and 15 bases lay between the germline ends. The length of the CDR3 is 15 residues. Germline assignment: CDR1 MNHEY and CDR2 SMNVEV (reference sequence). Here the CDR3 reads CASSLRGGRGYEQYF. The CDR3 DNA is TGTGCCAGCAGTTTAAGGGGGGGGAGGGGGTACGAGCAGTACTTC.